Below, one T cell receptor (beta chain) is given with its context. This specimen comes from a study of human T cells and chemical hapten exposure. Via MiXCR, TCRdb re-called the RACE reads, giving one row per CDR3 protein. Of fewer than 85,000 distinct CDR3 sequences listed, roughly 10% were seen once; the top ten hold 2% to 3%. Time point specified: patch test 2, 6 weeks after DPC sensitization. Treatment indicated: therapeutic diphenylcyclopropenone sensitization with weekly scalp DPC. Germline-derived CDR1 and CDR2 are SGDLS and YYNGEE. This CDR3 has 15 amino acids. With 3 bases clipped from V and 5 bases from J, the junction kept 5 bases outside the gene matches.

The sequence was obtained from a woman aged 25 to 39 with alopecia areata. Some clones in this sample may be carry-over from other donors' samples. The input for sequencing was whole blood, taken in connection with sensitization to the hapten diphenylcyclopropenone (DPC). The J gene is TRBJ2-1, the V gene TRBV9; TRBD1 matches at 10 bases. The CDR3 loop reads CASSATGTGDNEQFF. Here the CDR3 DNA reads TGTGCCAGCAGCGCAACAGGGACAGGGGACAATGAGCAGTTCTTC.